Listed below are T cell receptor beta chains from one sample, sequenced in a study of blood T cell repertoires in COVID-19. Here immunoSEQ multiplex PCR was the method, and the copy in TCRdb shows in-frame clones only, minus some. Of 70,000 to 95,000 clones listed, roughly 90% are singletons. Input material: peripheral blood. These receptor sequences come from a man in his forties or fifties with COVID-19, enrolled during active disease. Both conserved end residues are part of each CDR3. A D gene is named only where the DNA matches it firmly. Some rows mark clone size as missing; the rest say once, few, many or name a class of expanded clone.

clone_size,cdr3_length,v_call,d_call,j_call,cdr3_nt,cdr3_aa
.,12,TRBV12-3/TRBV12-4,.,TRBJ2-1,TGTGCCAGCAGCCGGGACTACAATGAGCAGTTCTTC,CASSRDYNEQFF
.,15,TRBV4-1,.,TRBJ1-1,TGCGCCAGCAGCCAGAGGGAGGGGGTAAACACTGAAGCTTTCTTT,CASSQREGVNTEAFF
.,10,TRBV2,.,TRBJ2-3,TGTGCCAGCAGTGATAGATCGCAGTATTTT,CASSDRSQYF
.,14,TRBV19,TRBD1,TRBJ1-3,TGTGCCAGTAGCCGGGACAGGGCTGGAAACACCATATATTTT,CASSRDRAGNTIYF
.,17,TRBV21-1,.,TRBJ1-2,TGTGCCAGCAGCAACCCAATCGACAGGTATGATAACTATGGCTACACCTTC,CASSNPIDRYDNYGYTF
.,16,TRBV5-1,TRBD2,TRBJ2-7,TGCGCCAGCAGCCTTTCACTAGCGGGGGAGACCTACGAGCAGTACTTC,CASSLSLAGETYEQYF
.,16,TRBV2,TRBD2,TRBJ2-2,TGTGCCAGCAGGGGACTAGCGGGGTCGATCACCGGGGAGCTGTTTTTT,CASRGLAGSITGELFF
.,14,TRBV6-4,.,TRBJ2-6,TGTGCCAGCAGTGAACACTCTGGGGCCAACGTCCTGACTTTC,CASSEHSGANVLTF
.,11,TRBV29-1,.,TRBJ1-2,TGCAGCGTTTTAGCAGGGTACGGCTACACCTTC,CSVLAGYGYTF
.,15,TRBV3-1/TRBV3-2,.,TRBJ2-1,TGTGCCAGCAGCCCTGGTGGCGGCTCCTACAATGAGCAGTTCTTC,CASSPGGGSYNEQFF
.,16,TRBV18,.,TRBJ1-3,TGTGCCAGCTCACCTCTGGGACTCAGCTCTGGAAACACCATATATTTT,CASSPLGLSSGNTIYF
.,13,TRBV7-3,.,TRBJ2-5,TGTGCCAGCAGCTCCGGGGTCGTCGAGACCCAGTACTTC,CASSSGVVETQYF
.,15,TRBV7-9,TRBD1,TRBJ1-4,TGTGCCAGCAGCTCCAGGACAGGGGGAAGTGAAAAACTGTTTTTT,CASSSRTGGSEKLFF
few,16,TRBV4-1,.,TRBJ1-3,TGCGCCAGCAGCCGCCAAGAGCCAGGGCACGGAAACACCATATATTTT,CASSRQEPGHGNTIYF
.,10,TRBV19,.,TRBJ1-2,TGTGCCAGTACAGGGTTCGACTACACCTTC,CASTGFDYTF